A selection of T cell receptor beta chains follows, all from one sample in a study of radiation and T cells in renal cell carcinoma. The method was immunoSEQ multiplex PCR; TCRdb's version includes in-frame clones alone and lacks a portion of them. The table shows about 150,000 clones, with 88% occurring only once. Sample: blood, taken from a patient whose treatment included radiotherapy and nephrectomy. These receptors all stem from a woman aged 70 to 79 with renal cell carcinoma. Both conserved end residues are part of each CDR3. The D gene is left open where the match is weak.

16	NA	TRBV7-2	TRBJ2-4	TGTGCCAGCAGCTTAGTTACGCTGCTAGCCAAAAACATTCAGTACTTC	CASSLVTLLAKNIQYF
12	NA	TRBV5-1	TRBJ1-1	TGCGCCAGCAGCTTGCGGGACACTGAAGCTTTCTTT	CASSLRDTEAFF
13	NA	TRBV21-1	TRBJ1-6	TGTGCCAGTCGGACAAGTTTTAATTCACCCCTCCACTTT	CASRTSFNSPLHF
14	NA	TRBV29-1	TRBJ1-2	TGCAGCTCCTCGAAGGCCTTTACTAACTATGGCTACACCTTC	CSSSKAFTNYGYTF
16	NA	TRBV4-2	TRBJ1-3	TGTGCCAGCAGCCAAACCCAGGGGCAGGGTGGAAACACCATATATTTT	CASSQTQGQGGNTIYF
12	NA	TRBV2	TRBJ1-6	TGTGCCAGCGGCAGGGTTAACTCACCCCTCCACTTT	CASGRVNSPLHF
15	NA	TRBV2	TRBJ2-1	TGTGCCAGCAGTGAAGCTGGCCGCTCCTACAATGAGCAGTTCTTC	CASSEAGRSYNEQFF
13	NA	TRBV28	TRBJ1-1	TGTGCCAGCAGTTTGGGGGGGAACACTGAAGCTTTCTTT	CASSLGGNTEAFF
12	NA	TRBV9	TRBJ2-3	TGTGCCAGCAGCTCTGCAAGAGATACGCAGTATTTT	CASSSARDTQYF
13	NA	TRBV6-5	TRBJ2-7	TGTGCCAGCAGTGTACTGGGGGCCTACGAGCAGTACTTC	CASSVLGAYEQYF
10	NA	TRBV7-9	TRBJ2-3	TGTGCCAGCAGCTCAGATACGCAGTATTTT	CASSSDTQYF
15	NA	TRBV5-6	TRBJ2-2	TGTGCCAGCAGTTACCGGGACGGGTACACCGGGGAGCTGTTTTTT	CASSYRDGYTGELFF
14	NA	TRBV25-1	TRBJ1-2	TGTGCCAGCAGGATGGACGGAGCGAACTATGGCTACACCTTC	CASRMDGANYGYTF
15	TRBD1	TRBV12-5	TRBJ2-7	TGTGCTAGTGGTCCCCGGGACAGGGGCTTCTACGAGCAGTACTTC	CASGPRDRGFYEQYF
14	NA	TRBV6-5	TRBJ1-5	TGTGCCAGCAGTTACTCCCAGGGTCATCAGCCCCAGCATTTT	CASSYSQGHQPQHF
13	TRBD1	TRBV4-2	TRBJ1-2	TGTGCCAGCAGCCAAGGGGACAGGGTTGGCTACACCTTC	CASSQGDRVGYTF
13	NA	TRBV5-4	TRBJ2-7	TGTGCCAGCAGCCTGACTGGGGGTTACGAGCAGTACTTC	CASSLTGGYEQYF